This T cell receptor beta chain was sequenced for a study of CXCR3-negative and CXCR3-positive naive CD8 T cells. Germline V gene sequence: CDR1 MNHEY, CDR2 SMNVEV (reference sequence). The CDR3 extends over 16 amino acids. The authors prepared UMI-labeled TRB cDNA libraries by 5' RACE. Following a re-call of the 5' RACE reads, TCRdb has one entry per CDR3 protein and lacks DNA. The sample totals roughly 90,000 distinct CDR3 sequences. The sample consisted of naive CXCR3- CD8+ T cells from blood. Regarding subset: CD45RO-CCR7+CD27+CD95- naive CD8+ T cells lacking CXCR3 (TNR3-). V gene TRBV27 combines with J gene TRBJ2-3; with no DNA, the TCRdb D assignment of TRBD1 cannot be verified. The receptor comes from a human donor in good health. Some clones in this sample may be carry-over from other donors' samples. The CDR3 protein is CASSFSTGTGTDTQYF.